These 10 T cell receptor beta chains were all obtained from the same sample, sequenced in a study of cytomegalovirus exposure and HLA in healthy donors. PCR used 60 Vbeta primers and 13 Jbeta primers. Profiling relied on immunoSEQ multiplex PCR, and the TCRdb table lists in-frame clones only, not all of them. The sample has approximately 72,000 clones, 60% to 75% seen once. The sequenced material came from PBMCs. The source of these receptors is a man aged 35-49 years in good health and CMV-seropositive.

This clone appeared a few times. The chain carries TRBV4-2 and TRBJ1-4, with 7 bases lining up with TRBD1. This CDR3 is built from 15 residues. Germline CDR1 and CDR2: LGHNA and YNFKEQ. Trimming at V came to 0 bases and at J to 5 bases, leaving 3 bases not matched to a gene. The CDR3 protein is CASSQETGLNEKLFF. CDR3 coding DNA: TGTGCCAGCAGCCAAGAGACAGGGTTAAATGAAAAACTGTTTTTT.

V usage is TRBV5-1 and J usage is TRBJ2-7, with D possibly TRBD2 on 7 matching bases. The CDR3 is made up of 16 amino acids. The V gene's germline CDR1 is SGHRS and CDR2 YFSETQ. V lost 0 bases and J 0 bases, leaving 13 bases between the germline ends. Here the CDR3 reads CASSLEGGASSYEQYF. CDR3 nucleotides: TGCGCCAGCAGCTTGGAGGGGGGGGCCAGCTCCTACGAGCAGTACTTC.

In nucleotides, the CDR3 is TGTGCCTGGAGCGGACTGGGCGTCGACAATGAGCAGTTCTTC. Its translation is CAWSGLGVDNEQFF. The chain is built from TRBV30 and TRBJ2-1; TRBD2 might be the D (5 bases). The germline gives CDR1 GTSNPN, CDR2 SVGIG (reference sequence). The CDR3 has 14 residues. V gave up 3 bases and J gave up 5 bases, with 14 bases separating them. Drawing the rest from reference TRBV30 and TRBJ2-1, the complete variable domain is SQTIHQWPATLVQPVGSPLSLECTVEGTSNPNLYWYRQAAGRGLQLLFYSVGIGQISSEVPQNLSASRPQDRQFILSSKKLLLSDSGFYLCAWSGLGVDNEQFFGPGTRLTVL.

This rearrangement joins TRBV30 to TRBJ2-5, with a weak D call TRBD1 (5 bases). TRBJ2-7 matches the DNA end more closely, so the J call is doubtful. The CDR3 has 13 residues. Looked up from germline, CDR1 is GTSNPN and CDR2 is SVGIG (reference sequence). Here the CDR3 DNA reads TGTGCCTGGAGTAAGGACACCTCCTACGAGCAGTACTTC. Its protein product is CAWSKDTSYEQYF.

This chain uses TRBV5-4 with TRBJ2-7; unclear D gene. The CDR3 runs 13 residues. Deletions cut 0 bases from V and 6 bases from J, with 10 bases between. Germline CDR1 SGHNT, CDR2 YYREEE (reference sequence). The CDR3 sequence: CASSLDPESEQYF. The CDR3 nucleotides are TGTGCCAGCAGCTTGGACCCCGAGTCCGAGCAGTACTTC.

This chain uses TRBV2 with TRBJ1-6; D unresolved. The V gene's germline CDR1 is SNHLY and CDR2 FYNNEI. This CDR3 is built from 14 residues. Trimming cost V 7 bases and J 0 bases, with 7 bases left between them. The CDR3 spells CASTSDSYNSPLHF. DNA for the CDR3: TGTGCCAGCACGTCAGACTCCTATAATTCACCCCTCCACTTT.

The table lists this clone with a few counts. The rearrangement links TRBV19 to TRBJ1-1, with D possibly matching TRBD1 (5 bases). Deletions cut 3 bases from V and 10 bases from J, with 12 bases between. CDR3 length: 12 amino acids. Germline V gives CDR1 LNHDA, CDR2 SQIVND (reference sequence). CDR3 nucleotides: TGTGCCAGTAGTATCGGGGGGGTGGCAGCTTTCTTT. Translated, it gives CASSIGGVAAFF.

J is TRBJ1-1 and V is TRBV18, with D perhaps TRBD1 (5 bases). The CDR3 is 14 residues long. CDR1 and CDR2 (germline): KGHSH, LQKENI. With 1 base removed from V and 5 bases from J, the gap between germline ends came to 11 bases. The CDR3 sequence is CASSPRDSITEAFF. DNA for the CDR3: TGTGCCAGCTCACCACGAGACAGTATTACTGAAGCTTTCTTT.

The chain recombines TRBV29-1 with TRBJ2-5; D unresolved. Germline V gene data show CDR1 as SQVTM and CDR2 as ANQGSEA. CDR3 length: 13 amino acids. Trimming shortened V by 2 bases and J by 2 bases, and 9 bases separated the two germline ends. The CDR3 nucleotides read TGCAGCGTTGAAACGGAGATACAAGAGACCCAGTACTTC. It encodes CSVETEIQETQYF.

The rearrangement joins TRBV9 to TRBJ2-7; 11 nucleotides align to TRBD1. V shed 3 bases and J 6 bases; nucleotides not matched to a gene: 8. Germline V CDR1 and CDR2: SGDLS, YYNGEE. The CDR3 is 15 residues long. The chain's CDR3 is CASSGGTGGKGEQYF. The CDR3, as DNA: TGTGCCAGCAGCGGAGGGACAGGGGGAAAAGGCGAGCAGTACTTC.